Listed here is a single T cell receptor beta chain. The data are from a study of blood T cell repertoires in COVID-19. This CDR3 has 16 residues. Germline V gene data show CDR1 as SNHLY and CDR2 as FYNNEI. The V segment lost 1 base and the J segment 7 bases; nucleotides outside the gene matches: 9. Authors' methods: Nucleated cell number was recorded as an estimate derived from reference gene primer amplification. Assay used: immunoSEQ multiplex PCR; TCRdb lists only in-frame clones, some missing. V and J calls and clone size are those listed in that table; D and trimming were worked out from the DNA. The sample shows approximately 290,000 clones, roughly nine tenths of them seen only once.

The chain is built from TRBV2 and TRBJ2-7, with 11 positions matching TRBD1. This TCR derives from a woman in her 30s with COVID-19, enrolled during active disease. The sequencing input was peripheral blood. CDR3 bases: TGTGCCAGCAGTGAAGGAACCGGGACAGGGGGTTTAGAGCAGTACTTC. Amino acids: CASSEGTGTGGLEQYF. Using reference TRBV2 and TRBJ2-7 for the parts outside the CDR3, the full variable domain is EPEVTQTPSHQVTQMGQEVILRCVPISNHLYFYWYRQILGQKVEFLVSFYNNEISEKSEIFDDQFSVERPDGSNFTLKIRSTKLEDSAMYFCASSEGTGTGGLEQYFGPGTRLTVT.